This entry lists 11 T cell receptor beta chains sequenced from one sample in a study of T cell clonality in common variable immunodeficiency. Points from the study as a whole: Fewer deletions and N-nucleotide insertions were reportedly seen in common variable immunodeficiency TCR beta sequences.

Here immunoSEQ multiplex PCR was the method, and the copy in TCRdb shows in-frame clones only, minus some. This sample shows approximately 11,000 clones and no singletons; about 6.1% rests with the ten largest. No antigen has been assigned to these receptors. The sample taken for sequencing was peripheral blood mononuclear cells. These receptors were obtained from a human donor with common variable immunodeficiency.

With respect to this clone: The read finishes 3 residues shy of the CDR3 end, and the germline J gene is used to complete it. The V gene is TRBV20-1, the J gene TRBJ2-1; the match to TRBD1 covers 7 bases. The CDR3 has 14 residues. The V gene end was trimmed by 3 bases and the J gene end by 4 bases; junction bases not matched to a gene: 6. Germline loops: CDR1 DFQATT, CDR2 SNEGSKA (reference sequence). The part of the CDR3 DNA that was read is TGCAGTGCTAGGACAGGGTTGGGGTACAATGAG. Encoded protein: CSARTGLGYNE. The CDR3, in full, reads CSARTGLGYNEQFF.

This clone was recorded a few times. The read ends 3 residues shy of where the CDR3 ends; the end is completed using the germline J gene. The V call is TRBV6-1, the J call TRBJ1-2; no clear D. The V gene lost 2 bases and the J gene lost 7 bases, with 8 bases spanning the gap. Germline V CDR1 and CDR2: MNHNS, SASEGT. The CDR3 totals 12 residues. CDR3 DNA (partial): TGTGCCAGCAGTGAATTCGAGGGTGGC. Its translation: CASSEFEGG. The full CDR3 reads CASSEFEGGYTF.

To note about this clone: The CDR3 goes on 3 residues after the read ends, and that part is filled in from the germline J gene. J is TRBJ2-7 and V is TRBV18; TRBD1 aligns across 10 bases. Germline V gene lookup returns CDR1 KGHSH and CDR2 LQKENI. CDR3 length: 14 amino acids. The V gene end was trimmed by 6 bases and the J gene end by 5 bases; junction bases not matched to a gene: 7. The covered CDR3 bases are TGTGCCAGCTCCCGCGGGACAGGGGACAACGAG. Translating gives CASSRGTGDNE. The complete CDR3 reads CASSRGTGDNEQYF.

This clone was counted only a few times. The sequence runs out 3 residues before the end of the CDR3; the remainder is reconstructed from the germline J gene. This chain links TRBV6-1 with TRBJ2-5, with no clear D. CDR3 length: 13 amino acids. Germline V CDR1 and CDR2: MNHNS, SASEGT. The V and J ends lost 4 bases and 1 base respectively, with 7 bases between them. The CDR3 spells CASSASPQETQYF. CDR3 DNA, as far as it was read: TGTGCCAGCAGTGCCTCCCCCCAAGAGACC.

Of note for this clone: With the read ending 3 residues before the CDR3 end, the germline J gene is used to fill in that end. This rearrangement joins TRBV19 to TRBJ2-7, with D perhaps TRBD1 (6 bases). The V and J ends lost 3 bases and 4 bases respectively, with 16 bases between them. CDR1 and CDR2 (germline): LNHDA, SQIVND (reference sequence). The CDR3 spans 15 residues. The CDR3 bases that were read are TGTGCCAGTAGTATCGTTTCGGGTCAGGGGTACGAG. Its translation is CASSIVSGQGYE. The full CDR3 is CASSIVSGQGYEQYF.

On this clone: From the germline J gene comes the end of the CDR3, since the read stops 3 residues before it. The genes are TRBV7-6 and TRBJ2-1; 9 positions match TRBD2. Germline V gene sequence: CDR1 SGHVS, CDR2 FNYEAQ. V lost 2 bases to trimming and J lost 5 bases; unmatched junction nucleotides: 4. This CDR3 region has 15 residues. This chain's CDR3 is CASSLTGGRDNEQFF. The covered CDR3 bases are TGTGCCAGCAGCTTAACCGGCGGGAGGGACAATGAG.

In this sample, this clone turned up a few times. Read coverage stops 3 residues before the CDR3 terminus; the germline J gene supplies the remainder. The chain uses TRBV19 and TRBJ1-4; TRBD1 is a possible D gene (5 bases). V lost 6 bases and J lost 7, with 15 bases in between. CDR3 size: 14 residues. CDR1 is LNHDA, CDR2 SQIVND, per germline (reference sequence). The CDR3 here is CASSPPGRPEKLFF. CDR3 DNA, as far as it was read: TGTGCCAGTAGCCCCCCAGGGCGCCCTGAAAAA.

There are a few counts of this clone. The read finishes 3 residues shy of the CDR3 end, and the germline J gene is used to complete it. The genes are TRBV19 and TRBJ2-3; TRBD1 is a possible D gene (6 bases). The CDR3 covers 14 residues. Trimming shortened V by 7 bases and J by 2 bases, and 13 bases separated the two germline ends. CDR1 and CDR2 (germline): LNHDA, SQIVND (reference sequence). The CDR3 bases that were read are TGTGCCAGTACCACAGGGCCCTTCACAGATACG. Its translation is CASTTGPFTDT. The CDR3 as a whole reads CASTTGPFTDTQYF.

For this clone: The DNA ends 3 residues before the CDR3 does, and the rest of the CDR3 is filled in from the germline J gene. The rearrangement uses TRBV30 and TRBJ2-5; 8 bases align to TRBD1. Germline CDR1 GTSNPN, CDR2 SVGIG (reference sequence). The CDR3 length is 14 residues. Unmatched junction bases numbered 6, after V lost 2 bases and J lost 4 bases. CDR3 sequence: CAWSRTGRGETQYF. The covered CDR3 bases are TGTGCCTGGAGTCGGACAGGGCGGGGAGAGACC.

Concerning this clone itself: The DNA ends 3 residues before the CDR3 does, and the rest of the CDR3 is filled in from the germline J gene. This chain joins TRBV7-8 and TRBJ2-7, with 8 bases identical to TRBD1. Germline assignment: CDR1 SGHVS and CDR2 FQNEAQ. V gave up 4 bases and J gave up 6 bases; unmatched junction bases: 5. The CDR3 loop spans 13 amino acids. Incomplete CDR3 DNA: TGTGCCAGCAGCTCACAGGGGGTGGGCGAG. Translating gives CASSSQGVGE. Given in full, the CDR3 is CASSSQGVGEQYF.

As to this clone: The read stops 3 residues short of the end of the CDR3; the missing end is completed from the germline J gene. This chain uses TRBV7-9 with TRBJ1-1; unclear D gene. V gave up 5 bases and J gave up 0 bases, with 7 bases separating them. Germline V gives CDR1 SEHNR, CDR2 FQNEAQ (reference sequence). The CDR3 runs 13 residues. The CDR3 here is CASSLQMNTEAFF. CDR3 DNA, as far as it was read: TGTGCCAGCAGCCTTCAGATGAACACTGAA.